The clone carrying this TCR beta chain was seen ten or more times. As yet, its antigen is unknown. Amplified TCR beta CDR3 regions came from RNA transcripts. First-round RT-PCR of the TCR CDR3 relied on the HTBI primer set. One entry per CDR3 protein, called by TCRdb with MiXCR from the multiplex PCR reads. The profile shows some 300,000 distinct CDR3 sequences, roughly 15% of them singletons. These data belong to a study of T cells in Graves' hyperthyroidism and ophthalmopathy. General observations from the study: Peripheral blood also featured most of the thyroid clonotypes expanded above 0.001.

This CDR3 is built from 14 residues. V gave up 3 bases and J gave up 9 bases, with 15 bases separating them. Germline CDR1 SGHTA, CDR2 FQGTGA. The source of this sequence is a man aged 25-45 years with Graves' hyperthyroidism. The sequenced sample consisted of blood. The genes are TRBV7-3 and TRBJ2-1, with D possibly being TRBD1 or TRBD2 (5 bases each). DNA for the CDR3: TGTGCCAGCAGCTTGGGTGGGGGTTTGGGTGAGCAGTTCTTC. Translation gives CASSLGGGLGEQFF.